The sequence of this T cell receptor beta chain was determined in a study of ipilimumab plus nivolumab after autologous stem cell transplantation. This CDR3 comprises 15 residues. Germline assignment: CDR1 SGHRS and CDR2 YFSETQ. Generated by immunoSEQ multiplex PCR, the TCRdb table keeps only in-frame clones and is missing some. The sample has 10,000 to 15,000 clones, 73% seen once. Patients got ipilimumab 1 mg/kg beginning 14 to 28 days post-transplant. The sequence was obtained from a male donor with diffuse large B-cell lymphoma. The sequenced sample was PBMCs, obtained in a trial of ipilimumab plus nivolumab as post-transplant consolidation. The chain couples TRBV5-1 to TRBJ2-5; 7 nucleotides match TRBD2. Gene TRBJ2-7 matches the end of the DNA better, so the J call may be wrong. CDR3 sequence reads: CASSPDGRSSYEQYF. CDR3 nucleotides: TGCGCCAGCAGCCCGGACGGGAGGAGCTCCTACGAGCAGTACTTC.